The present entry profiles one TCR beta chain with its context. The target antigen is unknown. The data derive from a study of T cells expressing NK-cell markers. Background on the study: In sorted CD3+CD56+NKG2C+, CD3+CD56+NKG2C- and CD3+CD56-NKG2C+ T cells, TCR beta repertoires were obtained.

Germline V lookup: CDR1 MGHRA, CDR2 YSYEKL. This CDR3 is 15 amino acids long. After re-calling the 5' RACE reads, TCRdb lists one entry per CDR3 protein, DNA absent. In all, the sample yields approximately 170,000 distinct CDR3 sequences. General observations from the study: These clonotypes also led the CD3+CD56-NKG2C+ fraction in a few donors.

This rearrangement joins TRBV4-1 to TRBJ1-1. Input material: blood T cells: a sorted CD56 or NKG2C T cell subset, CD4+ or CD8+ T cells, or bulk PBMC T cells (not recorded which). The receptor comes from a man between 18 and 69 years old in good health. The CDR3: CASSHPGTGSTEAFF.